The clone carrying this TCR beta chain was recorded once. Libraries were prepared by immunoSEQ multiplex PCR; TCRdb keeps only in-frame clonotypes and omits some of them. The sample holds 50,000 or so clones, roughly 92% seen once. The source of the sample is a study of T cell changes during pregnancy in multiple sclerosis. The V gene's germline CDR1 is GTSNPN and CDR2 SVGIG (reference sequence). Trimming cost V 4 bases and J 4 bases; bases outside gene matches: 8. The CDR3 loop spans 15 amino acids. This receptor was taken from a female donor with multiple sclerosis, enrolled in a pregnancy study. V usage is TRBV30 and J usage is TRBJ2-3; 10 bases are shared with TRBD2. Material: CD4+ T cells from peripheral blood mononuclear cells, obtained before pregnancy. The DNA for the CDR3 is TGTGCCTGGACCGGACTAGCGGCCTCCCCAGATACGCAGTATTTT. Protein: CAWTGLAASPDTQYF. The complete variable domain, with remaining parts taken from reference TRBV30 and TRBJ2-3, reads SQTIHQWPATLVQPVGSPLSLECTVEGTSNPNLYWYRQAAGRGLQLLFYSVGIGQISSEVPQNLSASRPQDRQFILSSKKLLLSDSGFYLCAWTGLAASPDTQYFGPGTRLTVL.